This T cell receptor beta chain was retrieved from a study of CD8 T cells in ankylosing spondylitis. The CDR3 loop spans 17 amino acids. Per the germline V gene, CDR1 is SEHNR and CDR2 is FQNEAQ (reference sequence). With 4 bases removed from V and 2 bases from J, the gap between germline ends came to 18 bases. With respect to this clonotype: As yet, its antigen is unknown.

Overall study findings and caveats: About eight highly homologous variants made up a TCR beta motif that seemed to typify ankylosing spondylitis blood.

A single record per CDR3 protein comes from TCRdb applying MiXCR to the 5' RACE reads. The sample shows hundreds of thousands of distinct CDR3 sequences, 12% of them seen only once. The gene calls are TRBV7-9 and TRBJ2-1; D is perhaps TRBD2 (5 bases). The receptor's source is a male donor with ankylosing spondylitis. Material: blood, either unsorted or a sorted T cell fraction (not recorded which). The CDR3 DNA follows: TGTGCCAGCAGCTCCGGAGCATCGAGCGGAGCCTACAATGAGCAGTTCTTC. Protein product: CASSSGASSGAYNEQFF.